The TCR beta chain described here comes from a study of CD8 T cells in ankylosing spondylitis. Quantitative 5'-RACE with molecular barcodes generated TCR beta libraries. TCRdb processed the 5' RACE reads anew with MiXCR; each CDR3 protein has one entry. The repertoire holds around 770,000 distinct CDR3 sequences, with about 10% as singletons. The CDR3 length is 14 residues. Trimming took 6 bases from V and 3 from J; bases not matched to a gene: 5. Germline V gives CDR1 SGHTA, CDR2 FQGNSA. Study observations and caveats: Matched ankylosing spondylitis synovial fluid reportedly showed significant enrichment of disease-linked clones. In ankylosing spondylitis blood, a motif of roughly 8 highly homologous TCR beta variants appeared characteristic.

A single count supports this clonotype. What it recognizes is unknown. Input material: blood, either unsorted or a sorted T cell fraction (not recorded which). The origin of this receptor is a male donor with ankylosing spondylitis. The genes are TRBV7-2 and TRBJ2-7; 10 positions match TRBD2. In DNA, the CDR3 is TGTGCCAGCAGTAAAGCGGGAGGGTTCTACGAGCAGTACTTC. It specifies CASSKAGGFYEQYF.